These 16 T cell receptor beta chains were sequenced from one sample in a study of OX40 agonist ivuxolimab in advanced cancers. Using immunoSEQ multiplex PCR, the repertoire was profiled, and TCRdb retains in-frame clones only, with some absent. The repertoire holds around 110,000 clones, with 75% to 95% as singletons. The sample in question was CD4+ or CD8+ T cells sorted from blood, obtained in a trial of the OX40 agonist ivuxolimab. These receptors originate from an adult with an advanced solid tumor such as melanoma, head and neck, liver or kidney cancer.

The CDR3 loop is CASSYATGEGGYTF. The CDR3 nucleotides are TGTGCCAGCAGTTATGCCACAGGGGAAGGAGGCTACACCTTC. This sequence joins TRBV6-5 and TRBJ1-2; 7 bases map to TRBD1. Germline V gives CDR1 MNHEY, CDR2 SVGAGI. The V and J ends lost 3 bases and 8 bases, in that order; junction bases with no gene match: 9. CDR3 length: 14 residues.

The chain employs TRBV25-1 and TRBJ2-1, with 7 bases matching TRBD1. CDR3 length: 13 amino acids. Per germline, CDR1 MGHDK and CDR2 SYGVNS. Germline trimming cut 7 bases from V and 9 bases from J; bases unmatched to any gene: 9. The CDR3 protein is CASTKGAFGEQFF. The CDR3 nucleotides are TGTGCCAGCACTAAGGGGGCCTTTGGTGAGCAGTTCTTC.

The chain joins TRBV18 to TRBJ2-5, with D tentatively TRBD2 (6 bases). Germline loops: CDR1 KGHSH, CDR2 LQKENI. Trimming left V 0 bases short and J 2 bases short, with 13 bases between. CDR3 size: 16 residues. In nucleotides, the CDR3 is TGTGCCAGCTCACCACCGAAGCTGGGGGGTCAAGAGACCCAGTACTTC. It translates to CASSPPKLGGQETQYF.

V is TRBV5-8 and J is TRBJ2-7; weak D call: TRBD2 (5 bases). The V and J ends lost 4 bases and 0 bases respectively, with 8 bases between them. The germline gives CDR1 SGHTS, CDR2 YDEGEE. The CDR3 covers 13 residues. Here the CDR3 reads CASSLTSSYEQYF. The CDR3 DNA reads TGTGCCAGCAGCCTTACTAGCTCCTACGAGCAGTACTTC.

The chain has TRBV5-1 and TRBJ1-1; D not certain. Germline V CDR1 and CDR2: SGHRS, YFSETQ. V was clipped by 6 bases and J by 3 bases, with 15 bases between them. The CDR3 runs 14 residues. The CDR3 nucleotides read TGCGCCAGCAATCCCCCCGGTAGGGACACTGAAGCTTTCTTT. It encodes CASNPPGRDTEAFF.

The J gene is TRBJ1-1, the V gene TRBV19, with TRBD1 matching over 7 bases. CDR1 and CDR2 from the germline V gene are LNHDA and SQIVND (reference sequence). With V trimmed by 11 bases and J by 1 base, 10 bases remained unmatched. The CDR3 has 14 amino acids. The CDR3 sequence is CALRGQVWNTEAFF. The DNA of the CDR3 is TGTGCCCTAAGGGGGCAGGTCTGGAACACTGAAGCTTTCTTT.

This clone was seen more than once but under ten times. The chain employs TRBV25-1 and TRBJ2-5; 9 bases are a match to TRBD2. Germline CDR1 reads MGHDK; CDR2 reads SYGVNS. The CDR3 extends over 16 amino acids. Trimming removed 3 bases from V and 2 bases from J; junction bases left unmatched: 7. CDR3 residues: CASSEFSGGRQETQYF. CDR3 coding DNA: TGTGCCAGCAGTGAGTTTAGCGGGGGCCGTCAAGAGACCCAGTACTTC.

The chain carries TRBV4-1 and TRBJ2-2; D is uncertain. The germline gives CDR1 MGHRA, CDR2 YSYEKL. The CDR3 is made up of 15 amino acids. Trimming cost V 0 bases and J 5 bases, with 10 bases left between them. As DNA, the CDR3 is TGCGCCAGCAGCCAAGATTCAGGACGGACCGGGGAGCTGTTTTTT. Amino acid sequence: CASSQDSGRTGELFF.

V gene TRBV20-1 combines with J gene TRBJ2-7; D is perhaps TRBD1 (5 bases). This CDR3 is 11 amino acids long. V was cut by 3 bases and J by 6 bases, with 9 bases left in between. Germline CDR1 reads DFQATT; CDR2 reads SNEGSKA (reference sequence). The CDR3 nucleotides are TGCAGTGCTAGTAGGGGCGGCGAGCAGTACTTC. Translated: CSASRGGEQYF.

The V and J genes are TRBV6-1 and TRBJ2-5; 7 nucleotides line up with TRBD2. CDR3 length equals 15 residues. From germline, CDR1 is MNHNS and CDR2 SASEGT. V was clipped by 1 base and J by 1 base; unmatched bases: 3. This CDR3 reads CASSEGSGVQETQYF. CDR3 DNA: TGTGCCAGCAGTGAAGGGAGCGGGGTCCAAGAGACCCAGTACTTC.

The chain couples TRBV28 to TRBJ2-5, with D possibly matching TRBD1 (6 bases). Germline V gene data show CDR1 as MDHEN and CDR2 as SYDVKM. The CDR3 consists of 14 residues. V was clipped by 4 bases and J by 5 bases, with 14 bases between them. CDR3 in DNA: TGTGCCAGCAGTTCCGGACAGCAGCAGGAGACCCAGTACTTC. It specifies CASSSGQQQETQYF.

The chain joins TRBV19 to TRBJ2-3; D might be TRBD2 (7 bases). Trimming took off 8 bases at V and 2 bases at J, with 11 bases between the two ends. From germline, CDR1 is LNHDA and CDR2 SQIVND (reference sequence). This CDR3 is 13 amino acids long. The chain's CDR3 is CASGGGPTDTQYF. The CDR3, as DNA: TGTGCCAGTGGCGGGGGCCCCACAGATACGCAGTATTTT.

This chain links TRBV11-3 with TRBJ2-2; a weak D match, TRBD2 (5 bases). CDR1 is SGHNT, CDR2 YENEEA, per germline. The CDR3 has 13 amino acids. Trimming pared 6 bases from V and 6 bases from J, leaving 11 bases between. CDR3 sequence: CASSSGMAGELFF. The CDR3 nucleotides read TGTGCCAGCAGTTCCGGGATGGCCGGGGAGCTGTTTTTT.

The sample holds a few counts of this clone. This chain uses TRBV19 with TRBJ1-5; no definite D call. The CDR3 is 13 amino acids. With 8 bases removed from V and 1 base from J, the gap between germline ends came to 9 bases. Germline CDR1 and CDR2: LNHDA and SQIVND (reference sequence). The CDR3 sequence: CASVSNSNQPQHF. The DNA of the CDR3 is TGTGCCAGTGTTTCCAACAGCAATCAGCCCCAGCATTTT. Looking up the rest from reference TRBV19 and TRBJ1-5 gives the full variable domain: DGGITQSPKYLFRKEGQNVTLSCEQNLNHDAMYWYRQDPGQGLRLIYYSQIVNDFQKGDIAEGYSVSREKKESFPLTVTSAQKNPTAFYLCASVSNSNQPQHFGDGTRLSIL.

This clone was counted many times. V usage is TRBV30 and J usage is TRBJ1-4; 7 bases fit TRBD1. Germline loops: CDR1 GTSNPN, CDR2 SVGIG (reference sequence). The J segment lost 9 bases and the V segment lost 1 base, leaving 11 bases of the junction unmatched. This CDR3 is 15 amino acids long. DNA of the CDR3: TGTGCCTGGAGTGCTGGGACAGCCACTACCAAAAAACTGTTTTTT. It codes for CAWSAGTATTKKLFF. Looking up the rest from reference TRBV30 and TRBJ1-4 gives the full variable domain: SQTIHQWPATLVQPVGSPLSLECTVEGTSNPNLYWYRQAAGRGLQLLFYSVGIGQISSEVPQNLSASRPQDRQFILSSKKLLLSDSGFYLCAWSAGTATTKKLFFGSGTQLSVL.

V usage is TRBV5-4 and J usage is TRBJ2-7; D tentatively fits TRBD1 or TRBD2 (5 bases each). Germline V gene lookup returns CDR1 SGHNT and CDR2 YYREEE (reference sequence). This CDR3 has 13 amino acids. Between the trimmed V and J ends, which lost 4 bases and 3 bases, there was a span of 11 bases. CDR3 loop: CASSPGRGYEQYF. In nucleotides, the CDR3 is TGTGCCAGCAGCCCGGGACGGGGCTACGAGCAGTACTTC.